In this sample, the clone carrying this T cell receptor (beta chain) turned up a few times. The data derive from a study of T cell changes during pregnancy in multiple sclerosis. With 4 bases clipped from V and 5 bases from J, the junction kept 14 bases outside the gene matches. Germline CDR1 and CDR2: SGHRS and YFSETQ. CDR3 size: 17 residues. Sequenced by immunoSEQ multiplex PCR; TCRdb stores in-frame clones only, minus some. The repertoire holds 65,000 to 95,000 clones, with 70% to 90% as singletons. Sequencing used peripheral blood, obtained before pregnancy. The TCR was taken from a female donor with multiple sclerosis, enrolled in a pregnancy study. J is TRBJ2-5 and V is TRBV5-1; 10 bases map to TRBD2. For the CDR3, the DNA is TGCGCCAGCAGCGATGGACAGATCACGACTAGCGGGGAGACCCAGTACTTC. Its translation: CASSDGQITTSGETQYF.